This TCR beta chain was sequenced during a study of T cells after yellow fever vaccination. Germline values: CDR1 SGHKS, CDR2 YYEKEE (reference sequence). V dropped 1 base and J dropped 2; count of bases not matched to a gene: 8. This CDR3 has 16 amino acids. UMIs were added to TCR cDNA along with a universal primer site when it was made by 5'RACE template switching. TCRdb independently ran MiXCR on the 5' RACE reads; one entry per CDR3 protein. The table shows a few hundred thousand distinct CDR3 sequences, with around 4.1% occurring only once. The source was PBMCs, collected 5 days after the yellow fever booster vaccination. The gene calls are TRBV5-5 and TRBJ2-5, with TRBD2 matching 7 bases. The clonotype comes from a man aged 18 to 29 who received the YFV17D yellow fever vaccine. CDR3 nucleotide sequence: TGTGCCAGCAGCTTGCGAGCGGGGACCTCTCAAGAGACCCAGTACTTC. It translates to CASSLRAGTSQETQYF.